The 29 T cell receptor beta chains below were found in one sample sequenced in a study of shared clonotypes between healthy human individuals. Some clones are missing from TCRdb's copy, which holds only in-frame ones; the method was immunoSEQ multiplex PCR. The table includes fewer than 2.5 million clones, under 95% detected once. Sequenced sample: naive CD4+ T cells from PBMCs. Subset defined: CD45RA+ positively selected. The receptor source for this set is a man aged 18 to 30 in good health. Some clones in this sample may be carry-over from other donors' samples.

The CDR3 bases are TGTGCCAGCAGACTTAGACAGGGACAGGCTGAAGCTTTCTTT. The encoded protein is CASRLRQGQAEAFF. The chain links TRBV6-1 to TRBJ1-1; 8 nucleotides align to TRBD1. V was pared by 6 bases and J by 6 bases, with 9 bases of the junction left unmatched. The CDR3 is made up of 14 amino acids. Germline CDR1 and CDR2: MNHNS and SASEGT.

The rearrangement links TRBV29-1 to TRBJ1-4, with D possibly TRBD1 on 5 matching bases. V lost 2 bases, J lost 11 bases, and 24 bases lay in between. Germline V CDR1 and CDR2: SQVTM, ANQGSEA. CDR3 length equals 16 residues. The CDR3 loop is CSVEHPFPSQGGKLFF. The CDR3 bases are TGCAGCGTTGAACATCCTTTTCCCTCGCAGGGAGGGAAACTGTTTTTT.

Here the CDR3 DNA reads TGTGCCAGCAGCTCGACGGCGGGAGTAGGGACCCAGTACTTC. Its translation is CASSSTAGVGTQYF. The chain employs TRBV5-4 and TRBJ2-5, with 7 bases aligning to TRBD2. The ends lost 3 bases at V and 7 bases at J; junction bases unmatched: 9. Germline V gives CDR1 SGHNT, CDR2 YYREEE (reference sequence). This CDR3 comprises 14 residues.

The chain is built from TRBV9 and TRBJ2-1, with 9 bases matching TRBD1. Germline CDR1 reads SGDLS; CDR2 reads YYNGEE. J was trimmed by 7 bases and V by 3 bases; bases with no gene match: 5. This CDR3 contains 14 residues. The CDR3 nucleotides read TGTGCCAGCAGCGGATGGACAGGGGAGAATGAGCAGTTCTTC. Residues: CASSGWTGENEQFF.

The chain uses TRBV13 and TRBJ2-1; D gene uncertain. The germline V gene has CDR1 PRHDT and CDR2 FYEKMQ (reference sequence). V gave up 0 bases and J gave up 6 bases, with 9 bases separating them. The CDR3 runs to 14 residues. The CDR3 bases are TGTGCCAGCAGCTTAGGCCTCCCCCCCAATGAGCAGTTCTTC. Its translation is CASSLGLPPNEQFF.

The rearrangement uses TRBV4-3 and TRBJ2-1; D not certain. Germline V gene sequence: CDR1 LGHNA, CDR2 YSLEER. V gave up 2 bases and J gave up 4 bases, with 9 bases separating them. The CDR3 totals 14 residues. CDR3 in amino acids: CASSQRSIYNEQFF. Written as DNA, the CDR3 is TGCGCCAGCAGCCAACGCTCGATTTACAATGAGCAGTTCTTC.

This chain connects TRBV13 to TRBJ2-4; weak D call: TRBD2 (6 bases). V was cut by 5 bases and J by 6 bases, with 14 bases left in between. This CDR3 spans 14 amino acids. The germline V gene encodes CDR1 PRHDT and CDR2 FYEKMQ (reference sequence). This CDR3 reads CASSPGGSRNIQYF. The CDR3 DNA reads TGTGCCAGCAGCCCAGGAGGGTCTAGAAACATTCAGTACTTC.

The CDR3 DNA is TGTGCCAGCAGCCGGAGCCTGGCCTCCTACGAGCAGTACTTC. Its translation: CASSRSLASYEQYF. The chain links TRBV28 to TRBJ2-7; D not certain. This CDR3 region has 14 residues. V was cut by 6 bases and J by 0 bases, with 12 bases left in between. Germline values: CDR1 MDHEN, CDR2 SYDVKM. Full variable domain (outside the CDR3, taken from reference TRBV28 and TRBJ2-7): DVKVTQSSRYLVKRTGEKVFLECVQDMDHENMFWYRQDPGLGLRLIYFSYDVKMKEKGDIPEGYSVSREKKERFSLILESASTNQTSMYLCASSRSLASYEQYFGPGTRLTVT.

CDR3 nucleotide sequence: TGTGCCAGCAGCTCTCCCCTGACTTCCCCAGAGAACACCGGGGAGCTGTTTTTT. Protein sequence: CASSSPLTSPENTGELFF. V gene TRBV6-9 combines with J gene TRBJ2-2; D remains ambiguous. V dropped 6 bases and J dropped 1 base, with 21 bases sitting between them. CDR1 is MNHGY, CDR2 SVAAGI, per germline. The CDR3 length is 18 residues.

This chain connects TRBV19 to TRBJ1-2; D gene ambiguous. Germline CDR1 LNHDA, CDR2 SQIVND (reference sequence). This CDR3 comprises 12 residues. V was pared by 9 bases and J by 4 bases, with 12 bases between. The CDR3 bases are TGTGCCAGCCGAGACCGAACCTATGGCTACACCTTC. Translation: CASRDRTYGYTF.

The J gene is TRBJ2-5, the V gene TRBV12-5, with 8 bases aligning to TRBD1. The CDR3 is 14 amino acids. CDR1 and CDR2 (germline): LGHNT, FRNRAP. Trimming removed 5 bases from V and 5 bases from J; junction bases left unmatched: 7. The CDR3 spells CASGPGQGWETQYF. The CDR3 DNA reads TGTGCTAGTGGTCCAGGACAGGGCTGGGAGACCCAGTACTTC.

There are a few counts of this clone. This chain links TRBV4-2 with TRBJ1-1; D call uncertain. The V gene's germline CDR1 is LGHNA and CDR2 YNFKEQ. Trimming took 0 bases from V and 0 from J, leaving 11 bases between them. The CDR3 has 16 residues. The CDR3 nucleotides read TGTGCCAGCAGCCAAGATCGGCAGGCCGTGAACACTGAAGCTTTCTTT. Translating it yields CASSQDRQAVNTEAFF.

The rearrangement links TRBV19 to TRBJ1-4; unclear D gene. The V gene lost 5 bases and the J gene lost 8 bases, with 9 bases spanning the gap. The CDR3 sequence is 12 residues long. CDR1 and CDR2 from the germline V gene are LNHDA and SQIVND (reference sequence). Here the CDR3 reads CASSEHREKLFF. For the CDR3, the DNA is TGTGCCAGTAGTGAGCATCGCGAAAAACTGTTTTTT.

This chain joins TRBV6-1 and TRBJ1-2; D is unresolved. Trimming removed 7 bases at V and 3 bases at J, with 15 bases between. Germline CDR1 MNHNS, CDR2 SASEGT. This CDR3 has 14 amino acids. The CDR3 spells CASTEGPPDYGYTF. The CDR3 DNA reads as TGTGCCAGCACCGAAGGGCCCCCCGACTATGGCTACACCTTC.

The chain uses TRBV7-9 and TRBJ2-5; tentatively, D is TRBD1 (6 bases). The CDR3 spans 15 residues. Trimming took 4 bases from V and 5 from J, leaving 17 bases between them. Germline loops: CDR1 SEHNR, CDR2 FQNEAQ (reference sequence). CDR3 region: CASSWIEGRGETQYF. The CDR3 region has the DNA TGTGCCAGCAGCTGGATAGAGGGAAGGGGGGAGACCCAGTACTTC.

This clone has just one count. This chain links TRBV6-6 with TRBJ1-2; 7 bases match TRBD1. Germline assignment: CDR1 MNHNY and CDR2 SVGAGI (reference sequence). This CDR3 comprises 13 residues. The ends lost 5 bases at V and 4 bases at J; junction bases unmatched: 4. CDR3 loop: CASSNTGAYGYTF. Written as DNA, the CDR3 is TGTGCCAGCAGTAATACAGGGGCCTATGGCTACACCTTC.

This chain uses TRBV30 with TRBJ1-5; D not certain. The germline V gene has CDR1 GTSNPN and CDR2 SVGIG (reference sequence). V was clipped by 2 bases and J by 3 bases, with 14 bases between them. CDR3 length equals 15 residues. The CDR3 region has the DNA TGTGCCTGGAGTAAAGGGCTAGGCCACAATCAGCCCCAGCATTTT. Amino acids: CAWSKGLGHNQPQHF.

The chain employs TRBV27 and TRBJ1-4; D remains ambiguous. Germline CDR1 reads MNHEY; CDR2 reads SMNVEV (reference sequence). V dropped 2 bases and J dropped 7 bases, with 8 bases sitting between them. The CDR3 has 13 residues. The CDR3 DNA sequence: TGTGCCAGCAGTTTAGTGGGAGGTGAAAAACTGTTTTTT. Its protein is CASSLVGGEKLFF.

The J gene is TRBJ1-2, the V gene TRBV9; D is uncertain. From germline, CDR1 is SGDLS and CDR2 YYNGEE. The V gene lost 0 bases and the J gene lost 4 bases, with 13 bases spanning the gap. This CDR3 is 15 amino acids long. This CDR3 is CASSVGHSDTYGYTF. CDR3 bases: TGTGCCAGCAGCGTAGGTCATTCGGATACCTATGGCTACACCTTC.

About this clone itself: Different DNA sequences within this sample yield the same CDR3. This chain links TRBV28 with TRBJ1-5; TRBD1 matches 10 bases. Germline CDR1 reads MDHEN; CDR2 reads SYDVKM. The length of the CDR3 is 14 residues. Trimming took 4 bases from V and 5 from J; bases not matched to a gene: 2. The CDR3: CASSSGQGYQPQHF. In nucleotides, the CDR3 is TGTGCCAGCAGTTCGGGACAGGGGTATCAGCCCCAGCATTTT.

The chain combines TRBV7-2 with TRBJ2-7; 11 bases line up with TRBD2. Germline trimming cut 5 bases from V and 1 base from J; bases unmatched to any gene: 7. This CDR3 contains 16 residues. Germline V gives CDR1 SGHTA, CDR2 FQGNSA. CDR3 bases: TGTGCCAGCAGCCCAGGGACTAGCGGAGAATCCTACGAGCAGTACTTC. It encodes CASSPGTSGESYEQYF.

This CDR3 reads CASSEGDRGQPQHF. For the CDR3, the DNA is TGTGCCAGCAGTGAAGGGGACCGAGGGCAGCCCCAGCATTTT. The chain couples TRBV6-1 to TRBJ1-5; a weak D match, TRBD1 (5 bases). This CDR3 is 14 amino acids long. Trimming took 1 base from V and 7 from J, leaving 11 bases between them. The germline gives CDR1 MNHNS, CDR2 SASEGT.

This chain links TRBV29-1 with TRBJ1-1; maybe TRBD1 (6 bases). The CDR3 totals 13 residues. Looked up from germline, CDR1 is SQVTM and CDR2 is ANQGSEA. Trimming removed 5 bases from V and 6 bases from J, with 16 bases in between. This CDR3 is CSVLRTAWAEAFF. The CDR3 nucleotides read TGCAGCGTTCTACGGACAGCCTGGGCTGAAGCTTTCTTT.

This chain links TRBV25-1 with TRBJ1-4; tentatively, D is TRBD1 (5 bases). There are 15 residues in the CDR3. From germline, CDR1 is MGHDK and CDR2 SYGVNS. Trimming removed 3 bases from V and 6 bases from J, with 14 bases in between. The CDR3 DNA is TGTGCCAGCAGTGATTCGGCCGGGACGGATGAAAAACTGTTTTTT. Its protein is CASSDSAGTDEKLFF.

The V and J genes are TRBV19 and TRBJ1-2, with D maybe TRBD1 (6 bases). This CDR3 has 19 residues. V was clipped by 10 bases and J by 2 bases, with 32 bases between them. In germline, CDR1 is LNHDA, CDR2 SQIVND (reference sequence). CDR3 DNA: TGTGCCACCCAGTATCCCCTCAGGGGACCAATTTTCCGAAACTATGGCTACACCTTC. Translated: CATQYPLRGPIFRNYGYTF.

The chain couples TRBV18 to TRBJ1-3; 7 bases line up with TRBD1. The V and J ends lost 3 bases and 0 bases, in that order; junction bases with no gene match: 5. From germline, CDR1 is KGHSH and CDR2 LQKENI. The CDR3 totals 16 residues. In DNA form, the CDR3 reads TGTGCCAGCTCACCCTCGGGACAGCCCTCTGGAAACACCATATATTTT. Its protein product is CASSPSGQPSGNTIYF.

This clone was recorded a few times. This chain links TRBV19 with TRBJ2-7; 8 nucleotides agree with TRBD1. The CDR3 contains 14 residues. Losses at the gene ends were 7 bases for V and 2 bases for J; bases not matched to a gene: 7. The germline V gene has CDR1 LNHDA and CDR2 SQIVND (reference sequence). The CDR3 protein is CASKDRAGTYEQYF. The CDR3 DNA reads as TGTGCCAGTAAGGACAGGGCAGGCACCTACGAGCAGTACTTC.

The genes are TRBV15 and TRBJ2-3; D is possibly TRBD2 (5 bases). The CDR3 is made up of 17 amino acids. With 0 bases removed from V and 2 bases from J, the gap between germline ends came to 15 bases. Germline V gives CDR1 LNHNV, CDR2 YYDKDF (reference sequence). The CDR3 sequence is CATSRDYEAGLTDTQYF. DNA for the CDR3: TGTGCCACCAGCAGAGATTACGAGGCGGGTCTCACAGATACGCAGTATTTT.

This clone turned up a few times. The rearrangement uses TRBV23-1 and TRBJ2-1; D call uncertain. TRBV23-1 carries the ORF label, with uncertain function. The V and J ends lost 6 bases and 9 bases respectively, with 9 bases between them. The CDR3 spans 11 residues. CDR3 nucleotides: TGCGCCAGCAGCCGATGGGGTGAGCAGTTCTTC. Protein: CASSRWGEQFF.